The 6 T cell receptor beta chains presented below share a single source sample, sequenced in a study of Ad26.COV2.S vaccination and SARS-CoV-2 variants. Specified treatment: 15 to 20 received Ad26.COV2.S at low or high dose, single or two shots; about 5 received placebo; per-sample allocation not given. Repertoires come from day 63 after the first vaccine or placebo injection. Sequenced by immunoSEQ multiplex PCR; TCRdb stores in-frame clones only, minus some. The profile shows 400,000 to 450,000 clones, approximately 90% of them singletons. The sequencing used peripheral blood, collected in a trial of Ad26.COV2.S vaccine versus placebo. These receptors were obtained from a person between 18 and 59 years old who received the Ad26.COV2.S COVID-19 vaccine or a placebo.

The J gene is TRBJ1-2, the V gene TRBV9; D gene uncertain. This CDR3 has 14 residues. From germline, CDR1 is SGDLS and CDR2 YYNGEE. V was pared by 7 bases and J by 4 bases, with 17 bases between. DNA for the CDR3: TGTGCCAGCCATGGTTCTCGGGTTTTCTATGGCTACACCTTC. Its protein is CASHGSRVFYGYTF.

The chain carries TRBV5-1 and TRBJ1-2; D call uncertain. Germline-derived CDR1 and CDR2 are SGHRS and YFSETQ. Trimming shortened V by 7 bases and J by 4 bases, and 20 bases separated the two germline ends. This CDR3 spans 15 amino acids. The CDR3 DNA follows: TGCGCCAGCTCCCCCGTGGATGACGGGCCCTATGGCTACACCTTC. Translating gives CASSPVDDGPYGYTF.

The rearrangement links TRBV6-4 to TRBJ2-2; D may match TRBD1 or TRBD2 (5 bases each). The CDR3 extends over 14 amino acids. The ends were cut back, 2 bases at V and 7 bases at J, with 11 bases in the middle. Germline CDR1 MRHNA, CDR2 SNTAGT. The CDR3 DNA is TGTGCCAGCAGTGACCGGGACGGCAGCGGGGAGCTGTTTTTT. Its translation is CASSDRDGSGELFF.

This chain joins TRBV5-4 and TRBJ2-5; tentatively, D is TRBD2 (7 bases). The V gene's germline CDR1 is SGHNT and CDR2 YYREEE (reference sequence). CDR3 length: 14 amino acids. The V end lost 4 bases, the J end lost 3 bases, and 13 bases lay between the germline ends. CDR3: CASSVGGLKETQYF. CDR3 in DNA: TGTGCCAGCAGCGTCGGGGGGCTCAAAGAGACCCAGTACTTC.

The chain links TRBV4-1 to TRBJ2-7, with a tentative D call TRBD2 (5 bases). The germline gives CDR1 MGHRA, CDR2 YSYEKL. CDR3 length equals 17 residues. V was pared by 4 bases and J by 0 bases, with 19 bases between. The CDR3 DNA reads TGCGCCAGCAGCCTACTCGCGCTAAACGGAGGCTCCTACGAGCAGTACTTC. Amino acids: CASSLLALNGGSYEQYF.

The CDR3 DNA follows: TGTGCCAGCAGCTTAAAAGCGGGGGGTTGGGAGACCCAGTACTTC. Its protein product is CASSLKAGGWETQYF. The chain recombines TRBV7-2 with TRBJ2-5; 9 nucleotides agree with TRBD2. The germline CDR1 and CDR2 sequences are SGHTA and FQGNSA. This CDR3 comprises 15 residues. Trimming at V came to 2 bases and at J to 5 bases, leaving 6 bases not matched to a gene.